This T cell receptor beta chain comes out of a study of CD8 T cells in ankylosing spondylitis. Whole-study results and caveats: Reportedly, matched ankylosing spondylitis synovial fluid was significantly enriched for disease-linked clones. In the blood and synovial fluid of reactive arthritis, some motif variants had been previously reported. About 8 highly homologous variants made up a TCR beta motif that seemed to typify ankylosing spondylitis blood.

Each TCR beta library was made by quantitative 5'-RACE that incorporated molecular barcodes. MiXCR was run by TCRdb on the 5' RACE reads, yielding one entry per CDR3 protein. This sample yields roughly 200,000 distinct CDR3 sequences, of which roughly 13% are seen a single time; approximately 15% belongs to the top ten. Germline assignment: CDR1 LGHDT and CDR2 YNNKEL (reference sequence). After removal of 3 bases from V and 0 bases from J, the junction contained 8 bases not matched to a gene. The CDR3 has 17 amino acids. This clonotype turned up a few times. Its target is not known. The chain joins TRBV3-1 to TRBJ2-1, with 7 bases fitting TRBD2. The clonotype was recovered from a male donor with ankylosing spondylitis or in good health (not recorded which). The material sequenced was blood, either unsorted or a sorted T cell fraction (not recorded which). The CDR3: CASSHPRPGGSYNEQFF. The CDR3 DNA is TGTGCCAGCAGCCATCCCCGACCGGGGGGCTCCTACAATGAGCAGTTCTTC.